This T cell receptor beta chain originates from a study of chemoradiotherapy in HPV16-positive cancers. Study findings and constraints: Only a couple of HPV16-positive patients supplied the functional HPV-specificity definition.

Repeated repertoire sampling spanned the course of chemoradiotherapy. TCRdb's copy holds only in-frame clones and misses some; the assay was immunoSEQ multiplex PCR. The sample consists of around 30,000 clones, about 90% of them appearing once. To note about this clone: Its target is not known.

Germline CDR1 is SGHRS and CDR2 is YFSETQ. CDR3 size: 16 residues. V gave up 0 bases and J gave up 2 bases; unmatched junction bases: 3. This sample comprised blood, obtained from a patient who underwent chemoradiotherapy. The TCR originated in a human donor with HPV-associated anogenital cancer. This chain connects TRBV5-1 to TRBJ2-5, with 11 bases aligning to TRBD2. Here the CDR3 reads CASSLGGTSGQETQYF. As DNA, the CDR3 is TGCGCCAGCAGCTTGGGGGGGACTAGCGGACAAGAGACCCAGTACTTC.